This T cell receptor beta chain was documented in a study of T cells in Graves' hyperthyroidism and ophthalmopathy. Exclusions: uncontrolled infection, other autoimmune disease, pregnancy, lactation. This clonotype was seen many times. Its antigen is unknown. Trimming left V 2 bases short and J 10 bases short, with 9 bases between. Germline V gene sequence: CDR1 SGHVS, CDR2 FQNEAQ. The CDR3 runs 13 residues. Study outcomes and limitations: Before onset, ophthalmopathy was predicted by the model a median around 6 months earlier. Blood held most thyroid clonotypes expanded above 0.001 frequency.

What was amplified from RNA transcripts were TCR beta CDR3 regions. HTBI primers drove first-round RT-PCR of the TCR CDR3. TCRdb processed the multiplex PCR reads anew with MiXCR; each CDR3 protein has one entry. Among 660,000 or so distinct CDR3 sequences, just under 45% were seen once, and the ten largest hold about 7.2%. This receptor was identified in an adult man with Graves' disease, either hyperthyroidism or ophthalmopathy (not recorded which). Sequenced: peripheral blood or thyroid tissue (not recorded which). The J gene is TRBJ1-6, the V gene TRBV7-8; no definite D call. CDR3 sequence: CASSLQVGSPLHF. CDR3 nucleotide sequence: TGTGCCAGCAGCTTACAGGTCGGATCACCCCTCCACTTT.